A single sample gave rise to the 29 T cell receptor beta chains below, sequenced in a study of blood T cells in healthy people across ages. The use of a sample-barcoded 5' primer and a J-beta primer mix characterized a second PCR of about 6 to 11 cycles. Each CDR3 protein is one row after TCRdb ran MiXCR on the 5' RACE reads. Of 600,000 to 800,000 distinct CDR3 sequences in the sample, around 21% were seen once. The sequenced sample consisted of blood. These receptors all come from a man between 70 and 80 years old in good health.

Details on this clonotype: At one boundary the junction diverges from the germline segment, which might be a read error. CDR3 sequence (DNA): TGCAATGCTAAGACAGGGTTATGGACAGATACGCAGTATTTT. The encoded protein is CNAKTGLWTDTQYF. This rearrangement joins TRBV20-1 to TRBJ2-3; 7 bases line up with TRBD1. This CDR3 contains 14 residues. Looked up from germline, CDR1 is DFQATT and CDR2 is SNEGSKA (reference sequence).

This clonotype was seen more than once but under ten times. The rearrangement links TRBV20-1 to TRBJ2-3; possible D gene TRBD2, 6 bases. Germline V lookup: CDR1 DFQATT, CDR2 SNEGSKA (reference sequence). The length of the CDR3 is 17 residues. Trimming left V 5 bases short and J 3 bases short, with 24 bases between. The DNA of the CDR3 is TGCAGTGCTGTCACAAATATAGCGGCGGACCGGACAGATACGCAGTATTTT. Translating gives CSAVTNIAADRTDTQYF.

The rearrangement links TRBV9 to TRBJ2-5; D is possibly TRBD1 (7 bases). CDR1 and CDR2 from the germline V gene are SGDLS and YYNGEE. Trimming stripped 3 bases from V and 5 bases from J, with 23 bases between. The CDR3 covers 17 residues. The CDR3 region is CASSAGKGAGLAETQYF. The DNA for the CDR3 is TGTGCCAGCAGCGCCGGAAAGGGGGCGGGATTGGCGGAGACCCAGTACTTC.

A few counts support this clonotype. This rearrangement joins TRBV3-1 to TRBJ2-7; D is possibly TRBD2 (5 bases). Trimming took off 0 bases at V and 8 bases at J, with 17 bases between the two ends. Germline lookup yields CDR1 LGHDT and CDR2 YNNKEL (reference sequence). CDR3 length: 15 residues. CDR3 protein: CASSQDPRTASKQYF. The CDR3 DNA follows: TGTGCCAGCAGCCAAGATCCCCGGACCGCTAGCAAGCAGTACTTC.

The chain couples TRBV20-1 to TRBJ2-5, with D uncertain. Near its end, the DNA agrees better with TRBJ2-7, so the J call may be wrong. The CDR3 length is 14 residues. From germline, CDR1 is DFQATT and CDR2 SNEGSKA (reference sequence). CDR3 amino acids: CSAIGRLSSYEQYF. For the CDR3, the DNA is TGCAGTGCTATAGGACGGTTAAGCTCCTACGAGCAGTACTTC.

V gene TRBV15 combines with J gene TRBJ2-1; D possibly corresponds to TRBD2 (6 bases). The J call may be mistaken, given a closer DNA end match to TRBJ2-7. CDR1 LNHNV and CDR2 YYDKDF come from the germline V gene (reference sequence). The CDR3 totals 15 residues. The CDR3 region is CATSRDTSGVYEQYF. CDR3 DNA sequence: TGTGCCACCAGCAGAGATACTTCGGGAGTCTACGAGCAGTACTTC.

This clonotype was observed a few times. V usage is TRBV2 and J usage is TRBJ2-5, with a tentative D call TRBD1 (6 bases). The J call may be in error: the DNA end matches TRBJ2-1 better. Germline V gene data show CDR1 as SNHLY and CDR2 as FYNNEI. This CDR3 has 12 residues. CDR3 sequence reads: CASNGGENEQFF. The CDR3 DNA sequence: TGTGCCAGCAATGGGGGCGAAAATGAGCAGTTCTTC.

The chain links TRBV12-3 or TRBV12-4 to TRBJ2-5; TRBD1 matches at 9 bases. Unmatched junction bases numbered 5, after V lost 4 bases and J lost 2 bases. The CDR3 is 15 amino acids. The CDR3 bases are TGTGCCAGCAGTTCCTCCGGGACAGGGCAAGAGACCCAGTACTTC. As protein: CASSSSGTGQETQYF.

The genes are TRBV20-1 and TRBJ2-1, with 8 nucleotides matching TRBD1. Trimming took 1 base from V and 4 from J; bases not matched to a gene: 9. The germline CDR1 and CDR2 sequences are DFQATT and SNEGSKA (reference sequence). The CDR3 is made up of 16 amino acids. In DNA form, the CDR3 reads TGCAGTGCTAGAGCCCGGACAGGGAAGAATTACAATGAGCAGTTCTTC. Its translation is CSARARTGKNYNEQFF.

Only a few counts were recorded for this clonotype. A much larger clone sits a single nucleotide away, making a read error possible. The V call is TRBV12-3 or TRBV12-4, the J call TRBJ2-5; 11 bases fit TRBD1. The CDR3 has 15 residues. For the CDR3, the DNA is TGTGCCAGCAGTTCACCGGGACAGGGGGTCAATGAGCAGCTCTTC. Its protein product is CASSSPGQGVNEQLF.

This clonotype has only a few counts. V is TRBV11-2 and J is TRBJ2-7, with D perhaps TRBD2 (5 bases). The CDR3 spans 12 residues. V was shortened by 5 bases and J by 6 bases, with 11 bases between the two germline ends. Per germline, CDR1 SGHAT and CDR2 FQNNGV. CDR3 loop: CASSLIGVEQYF. The CDR3 region has the DNA TGTGCCAGCAGCCTTATCGGGGTCGAGCAGTACTTC.

The chain has TRBV6-1 and TRBJ2-3, with D unclear. The CDR3 extends over 14 amino acids. V shed 11 bases and J shed 3 bases, with 18 bases lying between them. Germline V gives CDR1 MNHNS, CDR2 SASEGT. CDR3 protein: CASAEGKGTDTQYF. The CDR3 DNA sequence: TGTGCCTCCGCCGAAGGGAAAGGTACAGATACGCAGTATTTT.

This clonotype has ten or more counts. The chain joins TRBV4-1 to TRBJ1-3, with 7 nucleotides matching TRBD1. Germline V gene sequence: CDR1 MGHRA, CDR2 YSYEKL. The V segment lost 1 base and the J segment 7 bases; nucleotides outside the gene matches: 10. The CDR3 totals 16 residues. CDR3 protein: CASSQVPARGINTIYF. In nucleotides, the CDR3 is TGCGCCAGCAGCCAAGTGCCGGCCAGGGGGATCAACACCATATATTTT.

The rearrangement uses TRBV29-1 and TRBJ1-4; D remains unclear. Trimming shortened V by 4 bases and J by 8 bases, and 8 bases separated the two germline ends. Germline CDR1 and CDR2: SQVTM and ANQGSEA. The CDR3 covers 11 residues. The CDR3 region is CSVATGEKLFF. DNA for the CDR3: TGCAGCGTTGCTACCGGGGAAAAACTGTTTTTT.

This clonotype was seen a handful of times. This chain connects TRBV3-1 to TRBJ2-7, with D unresolved. V was trimmed by 3 bases and J by 2 bases, leaving 11 bases between them. Germline V gene sequence: CDR1 LGHDT, CDR2 YNNKEL (reference sequence). The CDR3 spans 14 residues. The CDR3 DNA sequence: TGTGCCAGCAGCCACGCCGGAGAGACCTACGAGCAGTACTTC. Encoded protein: CASSHAGETYEQYF.

The chain employs TRBV27 and TRBJ2-5; TRBD2 matches 13 bases. This CDR3 region has 16 residues. From germline, CDR1 is MNHEY and CDR2 SMNVEV (reference sequence). Losses at the gene ends were 4 bases for V and 5 bases for J; bases not matched to a gene: 7. Written as DNA, the CDR3 is TGTGCCAGCAGTTCCTGGACTAGCGGGAGTAAGGAGACCCAGTACTTC. This sequence encodes CASSSWTSGSKETQYF.

This clonotype was found many times. Compared with germline, one end of the junction differs, possibly owing to a read error. The V and J genes are TRBV3-1 and TRBJ1-2, with D uncertain. Germline V gene data show CDR1 as LGHDT and CDR2 as YNNKEL (reference sequence). There are 14 residues in the CDR3. The CDR3 protein is CASSQGTGPYGYTF. The CDR3 DNA is TGCGCCAGCAGCCAAGGTACTGGGCCCTATGGCTACACCTTC.

This chain joins TRBV29-1 and TRBJ2-7; D is unresolved. Between the trimmed V and J ends, which lost 2 bases and 2 bases, there was a span of 4 bases. CDR3 length equals 11 residues. CDR1 and CDR2 (germline): SQVTM, ANQGSEA. The CDR3 DNA is TGCAGCGTTGAACAGGCCTACGAGCAGTACTTC. It encodes CSVEQAYEQYF.

Here the CDR3 reads CASSMGGRQPQHF. CDR3 in DNA: TGTGCCAGTAGTATGGGGGGTAGGCAGCCCCAGCATTTT. The rearrangement links TRBV19 to TRBJ1-5; perhaps TRBD1 as D (5 bases). Germline V gives CDR1 LNHDA, CDR2 SQIVND (reference sequence). V lost 3 bases and J lost 7, with 10 bases in between. The CDR3 loop spans 13 amino acids.

The rearrangement uses TRBV5-1 and TRBJ2-1; D unresolved. V was trimmed by 4 bases and J by 2 bases, leaving 7 bases between them. This CDR3 comprises 13 residues. CDR1 is SGHRS and CDR2 is YFSETQ in the germline V gene. The chain's CDR3 is CASSRDTYNEQFF. Here the CDR3 DNA reads TGCGCCAGCAGCCGTGACACCTACAATGAGCAGTTCTTC.

The gene calls are TRBV29-1 and TRBJ1-1; the match to TRBD1 covers 9 bases. The V segment lost 6 bases and the J segment 4 bases; nucleotides outside the gene matches: 6. The CDR3 sequence is 13 residues long. Germline V lookup: CDR1 SQVTM, CDR2 ANQGSEA. The CDR3 DNA sequence: TGCAGCGTAGTAGGGACAGGGAGCACTGAAGCTTTCTTT. This encodes CSVVGTGSTEAFF.

In its sample, this clonotype was seen a few times. The chain joins TRBV5-6 to TRBJ2-5; weak D call: TRBD1 (8 bases). Trimming removed 7 bases at V and 4 bases at J, with 20 bases between. The CDR3 consists of 15 residues. The germline V gene encodes CDR1 SGHDT and CDR2 YYEEEE. The CDR3 protein is CASGRETGEGETQYF. In nucleotides, the CDR3 is TGTGCCAGCGGAAGAGAGACAGGGGAGGGAGAGACCCAGTACTTC.

This clonotype was seen a handful of times. V gene TRBV5-1 combines with J gene TRBJ2-2; 11 bases fit TRBD1. The CDR3 consists of 16 residues. Germline CDR1 SGHRS, CDR2 YFSETQ. Trimming took 4 bases from V and 3 from J; bases not matched to a gene: 5. As DNA, the CDR3 is TGCGCCAGCAGCCCTGGGACAGGGGGTTACACCGGGGAGCTGTTTTTT. Translated: CASSPGTGGYTGELFF.

The CDR3 DNA is TGTGCCAGCAGCGCCGGGACAGGGGTTTCTGGGGCCAACGTCCTGACTTTC. Its protein is CASSAGTGVSGANVLTF. V and J are TRBV9 and TRBJ2-6; 10 bases are a match to TRBD1. Germline loops: CDR1 SGDLS, CDR2 YYNGEE. There are 17 residues in the CDR3. The V segment lost 3 bases and the J segment 1 base; nucleotides outside the gene matches: 4.

This chain connects TRBV28 to TRBJ2-5, with 11 bases identical to TRBD1. Germline loops: CDR1 MDHEN, CDR2 SYDVKM. With 6 bases clipped from V and 4 bases from J, the junction kept 4 bases outside the gene matches. The CDR3 contains 14 residues. The CDR3 region has the DNA TGTGCCAGCAGAGGACAGGGGGCTGGAGAGACCCAGTACTTC. This sequence encodes CASRGQGAGETQYF.

The CDR3 nucleotides are TGTGCCAGTGGCCGGGACAGGGATCGGGGTGAGCAGTTCTTC. It translates to CASGRDRDRGEQFF. V and J are TRBV6-5 and TRBJ2-5; 9 bases are shared with TRBD1. The J call may be wrong; the DNA end is better matched by TRBJ2-1. The CDR3 runs 14 residues. Germline loops: CDR1 MNHEY, CDR2 SVGAGI.

This clonotype has at least ten counts. V usage is TRBV7-9 and J usage is TRBJ2-1, with 10 bases fitting TRBD2. The V gene end was trimmed by 1 base and the J gene end by 4 bases; junction bases not matched to a gene: 4. The CDR3 is made up of 16 amino acids. The germline CDR1 and CDR2 sequences are SEHNR and FQNEAQ (reference sequence). The CDR3: CASSLVGLADYNEQFF. The CDR3 DNA is TGTGCCAGCAGCTTAGTCGGACTAGCGGATTACAATGAGCAGTTCTTC.

The V gene is TRBV5-1, the J gene TRBJ2-7, with D uncertain. This CDR3 spans 14 amino acids. Germline V CDR1 and CDR2: SGHRS, YFSETQ. Trimming cost V 0 bases and J 6 bases, with 13 bases left between them. Written as DNA, the CDR3 is TGCGCCAGCAGCTTGGAGACTCCAGCGCTCGAGCAGTACTTC. It codes for CASSLETPALEQYF.

The table lists this clonotype with many counts. The gene calls are TRBV10-3 and TRBJ2-7; 8 bases agree with TRBD2. V was clipped by 3 bases and J by 4 bases; unmatched bases: 11. Germline CDR1 is ENHRY and CDR2 is SYGVKD. This CDR3 is built from 16 residues. CDR3 sequence reads: CAISDAEREWWYEQYF. CDR3 in DNA: TGTGCCATCAGTGATGCCGAGCGGGAGTGGTGGTACGAGCAGTACTTC.